This T cell receptor (beta chain) was observed in a study of regulatory T cells in long-lasting Graves disease. On the study more broadly: Persistence in Graves' disease required over 5 years of antithyroid drugs plus positive TSH receptor antibodies. General study results and limits: TRBV28, TRBJ1-2 and TRBJ2-5 emerged as the favored segments in persistent disease.

Time point noted: persistent/refractory GD, antithyroid drugs over 5 years with positive TRAb. Extracted PBMC RNA gave rise to the TCR library. Roughly 9 milliliters of peripheral blood were taken and placed in EDTA tubes. Germline-derived CDR1 and CDR2 are SEHNR and FQNEAQ (reference sequence). This CDR3 has 13 residues. This clonotype was observed at least ten times. Its antigen remains unidentified. An end of the junction differs from the germline gene, which may be a read error. Investigators prepared the TCR beta libraries by applying iRepertoire HTBI primers and Arm-PCR of CDR3 regions. TCRdb fed the multiplex PCR reads into MiXCR, producing one record per CDR3 protein. The sample records 400,000 to 500,000 distinct CDR3 sequences, 21% being singletons.

V gene TRBV7-9 combines with J gene TRBJ2-7, with TRBD1 matching over 7 bases. Specimen: peripheral blood mononuclear cells (PBMCs), collected when the disease was refractory, from a patient treated with antithyroid drugs. This receptor was obtained from a female donor with Graves disease. This chain's CDR3 is CASSKADSGQRLF. CDR3 DNA sequence: TGTGCCAGCAGCAAAGCCGACTCGGGACAGAGGCTCTTC.